This T cell receptor beta chain was retrieved from a study of blood T cells in healthy people across ages. This clonotype has more than one count but fewer than ten. The junction departs from the called germline gene at one end, perhaps through a read error. Then a second PCR, running roughly 7 to 11 cycles, was carried out with a sample-barcoded 5' primer and a J-beta primer mix. MiXCR, run by TCRdb on the 5' RACE reads, gives a single entry per CDR3 protein. This sample has some 940,000 distinct CDR3 sequences, with approximately 32% found just once. Germline-derived CDR1 and CDR2 are MNHEY and SVGEGT. The CDR3 loop spans 14 amino acids. These sequences were also reported in another study, on T cells of mothers and their children.

V gene TRBV6-2 or TRBV6-3 combines with J gene TRBJ2-1, with D perhaps matching TRBD2 (7 bases). The clonotype originates from a woman aged 40 to 55 in good health. The material sequenced was blood. The CDR3 protein is CAGSVGGGGNEQFF. The CDR3 nucleotides are TGTGCCGGCAGTGTTGGGGGCGGGGGCAATGAGCAGTTCTTC.